This T cell receptor (beta chain) was captured in a study of CD8 T cells in Susac syndrome. Healthy donors matched for age and sex were used as controls. The CDR3 is 14 residues long. With 8 bases removed from V and 0 bases from J, the gap between germline ends came to 14 bases. Reverse transcription used about 0.45 to 1 ug RNA and random hexamers. TCRdb used MiXCR to reprocess the immunoSEQ multiplex PCR reads, holding one entry per CDR3 protein. The sample lists around 200,000 distinct CDR3 sequences; roughly 96% were seen once. The sequencing sample was made of CD4+ T cells from PBMCs. This TCR came from a human donor in good health. The rearrangement joins TRBV12-3 or TRBV12-4 to TRBJ2-7; tentative D call: TRBD2 (6 bases). In DNA, the CDR3 is TGTGCCAGCGCCCGGGGGATCCCCTCCTACGAGCAGTACTTC. Its translation is CASARGIPSYEQYF.